This T cell receptor beta chain was captured in a study of identical twins. Study-wide points: Compared with models, monozygotic twins showed more out-of-frame TCR alpha sharing. Because invariant MAIT and iNKT cells could be present, zero-insertion analyses could be partly confounded.

Template switching (which added a universal primer site) was used, and cDNA carried unique molecular identifiers. TCRdb reprocessed the 5' RACE reads with MiXCR, giving one entry per CDR3 protein. The data contain approximately 600,000 distinct CDR3 sequences, just over 7% of them singletons. Everyone who gave samples was a healthy Caucasian. The CDR3 is made up of 15 amino acids. Germline V gives CDR1 SGHVS, CDR2 FNYEAQ. The V end lost 0 bases, the J end lost 4 bases, and 12 bases lay between the germline ends. The count of this clonotype is one. Its antigen is currently unknown. These data were likewise used in another study, on yellow fever vaccine responses in identical twins.

The chain combines TRBV7-6 with TRBJ2-5; TRBD2 is a possible D gene (5 bases). Sequenced input: PBMCs. The sequence came from a woman between 18 and 29 years old in good health. The CDR3 loop is CASSLANGVRETQYF. CDR3 in DNA: TGTGCCAGCAGCTTAGCGAACGGGGTTCGAGAGACCCAGTACTTC.